This section outlines one T cell receptor (beta chain) sequence together with its context. This clone was picked up a small number of times. Its specific antigen is unknown. The sample holds no much larger clone one base away, and base qualities are not on file. These data are taken from a study of OX40 agonist ivuxolimab in advanced cancers. Background on the whole study: The costimulatory receptor OX40 (CD134) was targeted by ivuxolimab, a fully human IgG2 agonistic monoclonal antibody. Of the approximately 50 patients in dose escalation, about 19 had hepatocellular carcinoma, around 15 had melanoma, 9 had renal cell carcinoma and 9 had head and neck cancer. Prior anti-PD-1, anti-PD-L1 or anti-CTLA-4 therapy was permitted, and 40% of dose-escalation patients had received checkpoint inhibitors. Intravenous ivuxolimab was administered to patients every 2 weeks at six dose levels: 0.01, 0.1, 0.3, 1.5, 3 and 10 mg/kg. The paper covers the monotherapy dose-escalation part of the phase I ivuxolimab trial, which included N of about 56 patients. Partial responses occurred in three dose-escalation patients, of whom one had hepatocellular carcinoma and two had cutaneous melanoma. Peripheral TCRbeta sequencing was intended to test whether TCR sequence diversity was altered and clonal T-cell expansion was caused by ivuxolimab. In the dose-escalation cohort, around four fifths of patients were male, and the mean age was approximately 60 years, with a range of about 23 to 90. Overall study results and their limits: In the 0.1-3.0 mg/kg groups, partial responders had among the lowest normalized peripheral clonal expansion, particularly in CD8+ T cells. Low levels of normalized T-cell clonal expansion were also shown by some nonresponding patients. Clonal expansion of both CD4+ and CD8+ blood T cells was observed from baseline to week 6 at doses 0.1 to 3.0 mg/kg. Antigen specificity was not determined for the clonally expanded peripheral T cells. After ivuxolimab, expanded clones were on average more numerous among CD8+ T cells than among CD4+ T cells.

The V end gives up 0 bases and the J end 4 bases, leaving 10 bases in the junction not matched to a gene. The germline V gene yields SGHVS for CDR1 and FNYEAQ for CDR2. The CDR3 starts with the cysteine, ends with the phenylalanine, and has 18 residues. Only the CDR3 portion is preserved as DNA: 54 bases, with reading frame beginning at the first base. To sequence the TCRbeta CDR3 region, genomic DNA was isolated from the sorted cells. The immunoSEQ Assay was used for sequencing of TCRbeta CDR3 regions. TCRdb retrieved this table from immuneACCESS and kept in-frame rearrangements only. Not all clones are present; in checked studies, unresolved V genes account for under half, and no reason is known for the remainder. The sample table records about 61,000 clones; around 88% of these occur just once. Around 0.6% of the sample is in the top ten clones. The trial excluded patients who had a history of autoimmune disease or who were on systemic immunosuppression. In every dose cohort, peripheral blood was drawn for TCR sequencing at baseline, cycle 4 day 1, and cycle 7 day 1. Samples came from an open-label, multicenter, first-in-human phase I dose-escalation trial of ivuxolimab. The trial enrolled adults with locally advanced or metastatic head and neck squamous cell, hepatocellular, melanoma or renal cell carcinoma. Before TCR sequencing, CD4+ and CD8+ T cells were separately sorted from peripheral blood.

This TCR was recovered from an adult with an advanced solid tumor such as melanoma, head and neck, liver or kidney cancer. The rearranged segments are TRBV7-6 and TRBJ2-1; TRBD2 lines up with 9 middle nucleotides. Sample: CD4+ or CD8+ T cells sorted from blood, taken in a trial of the OX40 agonist ivuxolimab. The sequenced DNA is TGTGCCAGCAGCTTAGCCCCTCCTAGCGGGATAATTTACAATGAGCAGTTCTTC. Its protein product is CASSLAPPSGIIYNEQFF. The entire variable domain, with the stretches around the CDR3 drawn from the reference TRBV7-6 and TRBJ2-1 proteins, is GAGVSQSPRYKVTKRGQDVALRCDPISGHVSLYWYRQALGQGPEFLTYFNYEAQQDKSGLPNDRFSAERPEGSISTLTIQRTEQRDSAMYRCASSLAPPSGIIYNEQFFGPGTRLTVL.